The 32 T cell receptor beta chains given below trace back to one sample, sequenced in a study of human T cells and chemical hapten exposure (dated by TCRdb to about 2021). To prepare the library, RACE was applied. Data came from a NextSeq 500. Clones were called with MiXCR by TCRdb after fastp trimmed the public reads at Q25, and only in-frame beta chains were retained. Rows matching on CDR3 protein sequence are summarized as one entry with the most common DNA and genes. The sample records fewer than 500,000 distinct CDR3 sequences, 4.8% of which are singletons. Around 2.3% of the sample belongs to the ten largest clones. The time point label, as the study defines it: patch test 1, 2 weeks after DPC sensitization. The intended sense of this specimen's treatment or condition label: therapeutic diphenylcyclopropenone sensitization with weekly scalp DPC. The source was whole blood, collected in connection with sensitization to the hapten diphenylcyclopropenone (DPC). These TCRs come from a woman between 45 and 60 years old with alopecia areata. Some clones in this sample may be carry-over from other donors' samples.

The chain couples TRBV5-4 to TRBJ1-2, with TRBD1 matching 7 bases. Germline CDR1 is SGHNT and CDR2 is YYREEE (reference sequence). The CDR3 is 13 amino acids. Trimming removed 0 bases from V and 13 bases from J; junction bases left unmatched: 9. The CDR3 bases are TGTGCCAGCAGCTTGGAGGGACAGAGGTATTTCACCTTC. Its translation is CASSLEGQRYFTF.

This clonotype was counted many times. V usage is TRBV9 and J usage is TRBJ2-7; 12 bases agree with TRBD1. The CDR3 covers 15 residues. CDR1 and CDR2 from the germline V gene are SGDLS and YYNGEE. J lost 6 bases, V lost 3 bases, and 7 bases had no gene match. Written as DNA, the CDR3 is TGTGCCAGCAGCGAGTCGGGACAGGGGGCTCGCGAGCAGTACTTC. This encodes CASSESGQGAREQYF.

This clonotype was observed many times. The genes are TRBV7-2 and TRBJ2-1; TRBD2 agrees at 12 bases. V dropped 5 bases and J dropped 6; count of bases not matched to a gene: 5. CDR3 size: 15 residues. Germline CDR1 is SGHTA and CDR2 is FQGNSA. The CDR3 loop reads CASSLLAGGANEQFF. DNA for the CDR3: TGTGCCAGCAGCCTCCTAGCGGGGGGGGCCAATGAGCAGTTCTTC.

The chain links TRBV30 to TRBJ1-5, with a weak D call TRBD1 (5 bases). Trimming took 8 bases from V and 9 from J, leaving 14 bases between them. The CDR3 consists of 11 residues. The germline V gene encodes CDR1 GTSNPN and CDR2 SVGIG (reference sequence). DNA for the CDR3: TGTGCCGGGGGTATCGGTGGGCCCCAGCATTTT. It specifies CAGGIGGPQHF.

This clonotype has a count of ten or more. The chain combines TRBV2 with TRBJ1-5; D ambiguous. V lost 5 bases and J lost 4, with 9 bases in between. Germline-derived CDR1 and CDR2 are SNHLY and FYNNEI. This CDR3 has 13 residues. As DNA, the CDR3 is TGTGCCAGCAGTCAATGGGGTAATCAGCCCCAGCATTTT. Its translation: CASSQWGNQPQHF.

This clonotype was detected ten times or more. The chain employs TRBV6-2 or TRBV6-3 and TRBJ2-7; TRBD1 matches at 10 bases. V lost 4 bases and J lost 5; bases outside the gene matches: 8. This CDR3 region has 15 residues. In germline, CDR1 is MNHEY, CDR2 SVGEGT. The CDR3 DNA reads TGTGCCAGCAGTTCCCTGGGGACAGGGGCCCACGAGCAGTACTTC. Its translation: CASSSLGTGAHEQYF.

This clonotype was seen ten or more times. The CDR3 region has the DNA TGCAGTGCTTATAGAGTGTCGACTGAAGCTTTCTTT. Its protein product is CSAYRVSTEAFF. The J gene is TRBJ1-1, the V gene TRBV20-1, with D unclear. The CDR3 consists of 12 residues. V lost 5 bases, J lost 5 bases, and 12 bases lay in between. CDR1 and CDR2 (germline): DFQATT, SNEGSKA (reference sequence).

This clonotype was counted ten times or more. The chain carries TRBV5-1 and TRBJ1-1, with 8 bases aligning to TRBD1. The CDR3 consists of 14 residues. The V and J ends lost 4 bases and 4 bases, in that order; junction bases with no gene match: 6. The germline CDR1 and CDR2 sequences are SGHRS and YFSETQ. CDR3: CASSSRQGSTEAFF. For the CDR3, the DNA is TGCGCCAGCAGCAGTAGACAGGGGAGCACTGAAGCTTTCTTT.

This clonotype was counted at least ten times. This rearrangement joins TRBV5-5 to TRBJ1-1; possibly TRBD1 for D (5 bases). V was trimmed by 4 bases and J by 0 bases, leaving 13 bases between them. Germline lookup yields CDR1 SGHKS and CDR2 YYEKEE (reference sequence). The CDR3 is 15 amino acids. The CDR3 sequence: CASSPTRQMNTEAFF. CDR3 nucleotides: TGTGCCAGCAGCCCGACTCGACAGATGAACACTGAAGCTTTCTTT.

This clonotype showed up many times. The V call is TRBV7-3, the J call TRBJ1-2; D is uncertain. This CDR3 is built from 15 residues. V was cut by 2 bases and J by 2 bases, with 12 bases left in between. Germline V gene lookup returns CDR1 SGHTA and CDR2 FQGTGA. The CDR3 sequence: CASSLDAVGNYGYTF. The CDR3 region has the DNA TGTGCCAGCAGCTTAGACGCAGTTGGGAACTATGGCTACACCTTC.

This clonotype was detected ten times or more. The chain employs TRBV3-1 and TRBJ1-3; D might be TRBD1 (5 bases). Germline CDR1 and CDR2: LGHDT and YNNKEL (reference sequence). With 1 base removed from V and 0 bases from J, the gap between germline ends came to 7 bases. This CDR3 spans 15 amino acids. The CDR3 sequence is CASSQGQFSGNTIYF. CDR3 nucleotide sequence: TGTGCCAGCAGCCAAGGACAGTTCTCTGGAAACACCATATATTTT.

This clonotype has more than one count but fewer than ten. The chain recombines TRBV12-3 or TRBV12-4 with TRBJ2-1, with 13 bases matching TRBD2. V was pared by 6 bases and J by 2 bases, with 1 base of the junction left unmatched. This CDR3 has 15 amino acids. For the CDR3, the DNA is TGTGCCAGCAGACTAGCGGGGGGGACCTACAATGAGCAGTTCTTC. Its protein product is CASRLAGGTYNEQFF.

This clonotype was seen at least ten times. The rearrangement uses TRBV20-1 and TRBJ1-2, with D possibly TRBD1 on 5 matching bases. The CDR3 consists of 15 residues. The germline CDR1 and CDR2 sequences are DFQATT and SNEGSKA (reference sequence). The ends were cut back, 5 bases at V and 5 bases at J, with 21 bases in the middle. This CDR3 is CSAWGTGTEVYGYTF. The CDR3, as DNA: TGCAGTGCTTGGGGGACCGGAACAGAAGTTTATGGCTACACCTTC.

This clonotype showed up just a few times. CDR3 protein: CSARDGRGAGADTQYF. In DNA form, the CDR3 reads TGCAGTGCTAGAGATGGCAGGGGCGCAGGAGCAGATACGCAGTATTTT. V usage is TRBV20-1 and J usage is TRBJ2-3; D possibly corresponds to TRBD1 (6 bases). The CDR3 consists of 16 residues. Deletions cut 0 bases from V and 4 bases from J, with 17 bases between. CDR1 and CDR2 (germline): DFQATT, SNEGSKA (reference sequence).

The chain links TRBV3-1 to TRBJ2-1; D remains unclear. V was pared by 0 bases and J by 6 bases, with 6 bases between. The CDR3 sequence is 13 residues long. Looked up from germline, CDR1 is LGHDT and CDR2 is YNNKEL (reference sequence). CDR3 in DNA: TGTGCCAGCAGCCAAGATGCGATCAATGAGCAGTTCTTC. It encodes CASSQDAINEQFF.

This clonotype was seen a few times. J is TRBJ2-7 and V is TRBV18; D not certain. The V gene's germline CDR1 is KGHSH and CDR2 LQKENI. This CDR3 contains 14 residues. With 3 bases removed from V and 2 bases from J, the gap between germline ends came to 11 bases. The CDR3 reads CASSPPEMPYEQYF. CDR3 DNA sequence: TGTGCCAGCTCACCCCCCGAAATGCCCTACGAGCAGTACTTC.

The V gene is TRBV27, the J gene TRBJ2-5; D perhaps matches TRBD1 (7 bases). The CDR3 is made up of 15 amino acids. The V and J ends lost 3 bases and 3 bases respectively, with 14 bases between them. The V gene's germline CDR1 is MNHEY and CDR2 SMNVEV (reference sequence). The CDR3 nucleotides are TGTGCCAGCAGTTTGTACTCCAGGGGGGAAGAGACCCAGTACTTC. Translating it yields CASSLYSRGEETQYF.

Only one count was recorded for this clonotype. This may be a read error, as it is one base from a much larger clone. The gene calls are TRBV6-2 or TRBV6-3 and TRBJ2-7, with 9 bases identical to TRBD2. The CDR3 spans 16 residues. The junction had 13 bases not matched to a gene; V was cut back by 6 bases and J by 4 bases. CDR1 MNHEY and CDR2 SVGEGT come from the germline V gene. The CDR3 protein is CASSSRASGISYEQYF. The CDR3 region has the DNA TGTGCCAGCAGCTCACGGGCTAGCGGGATTTCGTACGAGCAGTACTTC.

This clonotype has only a few counts. The genes are TRBV27 and TRBJ2-3; no clear D. Germline lookup yields CDR1 MNHEY and CDR2 SMNVEV (reference sequence). The CDR3 totals 14 residues. V lost 5 bases, J lost 0 bases, and 9 bases lay in between. This CDR3 reads CASSLLRSTDTQYF. CDR3 DNA: TGTGCCAGCAGTCTGTTGCGTAGCACAGATACGCAGTATTTT.

In this sample, this clonotype turned up many times. The chain carries TRBV6-1 and TRBJ2-3; D may match TRBD1 or TRBD2 (5 bases each). Trimming took off 3 bases at V and 3 bases at J, with 7 bases between the two ends. CDR3 length equals 13 residues. Germline V gives CDR1 MNHNS, CDR2 SASEGT. In DNA form, the CDR3 reads TGTGCCAGCAGTGAGGGGGAAACAGATACGCAGTATTTT. Translating it yields CASSEGETDTQYF.

The J gene is TRBJ2-7, the V gene TRBV3-1; 8 nucleotides match TRBD1. The J segment lost 5 bases and the V segment lost 1 base, leaving 13 bases of the junction unmatched. Germline V gene sequence: CDR1 LGHDT, CDR2 YNNKEL (reference sequence). CDR3 length: 17 residues. The CDR3, as DNA: TGTGCCAGCAGCCAAGGGGTTCCCCGGACAGGGAAGAACGAGCAGTACTTC. This gives the protein CASSQGVPRTGKNEQYF.

J is TRBJ2-3 and V is TRBV12-5, with 7 positions matching TRBD2. The CDR3 runs 18 residues. Germline CDR1 reads LGHNT; CDR2 reads FRNRAP. Germline trimming cut 0 bases from V and 3 bases from J; bases unmatched to any gene: 12. The CDR3 coding sequence is TGTGCTAGTGGTTTGGTACAAGATTTGGCTAGCGGAACAGATACGCAGTATTTT. Translating gives CASGLVQDLASGTDTQYF. Full variable domain (missing parts from reference TRBV12-5 and TRBJ2-3): DARVTQTPRHKVTEMGQEVTMRCQPILGHNTVFWYRQTMMQGLELLAYFRNRAPLDDSGMPKDRFSAEMPDATLATLKIQPSEPRDSAVYFCASGLVQDLASGTDTQYFGPGTRLTVL.

This clonotype was seen ten or more times. The chain links TRBV6-5 to TRBJ2-3; 11 nucleotides align to TRBD2. Germline-derived CDR1 and CDR2 are MNHEY and SVGAGI. The ends lost 6 bases at V and 5 bases at J; junction bases unmatched: 7. This CDR3 spans 15 amino acids. CDR3 amino acids: CASRSLAGAGDTQYF. As DNA, the CDR3 is TGTGCCAGCAGGTCACTAGCGGGAGCCGGAGATACGCAGTATTTT.

In its sample, this clonotype was seen many times. The genes are TRBV4-1 and TRBJ2-3; 8 bases match TRBD1. The CDR3 covers 16 residues. Germline V gives CDR1 MGHRA, CDR2 YSYEKL. V gave up 4 bases and J gave up 2 bases; unmatched junction bases: 8. CDR3 sequence reads: CASSPQGAGITDTQYF. The CDR3 DNA reads TGCGCCAGCAGCCCCCAGGGGGCAGGAATCACAGATACGCAGTATTTT.

The sample holds many counts of this clonotype. V is TRBV4-3 and J is TRBJ2-3, with D possibly TRBD2 on 5 matching bases. Trimming shortened V by 1 base and J by 6 bases, and 8 bases separated the two germline ends. Per the germline V gene, CDR1 is LGHNA and CDR2 is YSLEER. This CDR3 has 13 residues. CDR3 protein: CASSQGTADTQYF. CDR3 DNA: TGCGCCAGCAGCCAAGGGACTGCGGATACGCAGTATTTT.

This clonotype was observed many times. J is TRBJ1-4 and V is TRBV29-1; TRBD1 is a possible D gene (5 bases). The germline V and J ends were trimmed by 0 bases and 11 bases, with 10 bases remaining between them. Per the germline V gene, CDR1 is SQVTM and CDR2 is ANQGSEA. The CDR3 sequence is 12 residues long. The CDR3 bases are TGCAGCGTTGAAGAGGGGGAAGGCAAACTGTTTTTT. It codes for CSVEEGEGKLFF. Variable domain in full (rest from reference TRBV29-1 and TRBJ1-4): SAVISQKPSRDICQRGTSLTIQCQVDSQVTMMFWYRQQPGQSLTLIATANQGSEATYESGFVIDKFPISRPNLTFSTLTVSNMSPEDSSIYLCSVEEGEGKLFFGSGTQLSVL.

In its sample, this clonotype was seen a few times. The V gene is TRBV6-1, the J gene TRBJ2-3; D is unclear. Germline assignment: CDR1 MNHNS and CDR2 SASEGT. V was pared by 8 bases and J by 2 bases, with 17 bases between. The CDR3 totals 15 residues. The CDR3 sequence: CASDPFRSTTDTQYF. DNA of the CDR3: TGTGCCAGCGACCCCTTTCGCTCCACCACAGATACGCAGTATTTT.

There are many counts of this clonotype. The DNA for the CDR3 is TGTGCCAGCAGCGTAGCTATTGGCTACTCCTACGAGCAGTACTTC. It encodes CASSVAIGYSYEQYF. The chain recombines TRBV9 with TRBJ2-7; D is ambiguous. The CDR3 loop spans 15 amino acids. Germline V gene sequence: CDR1 SGDLS, CDR2 YYNGEE. With 0 bases removed from V and 0 bases from J, the gap between germline ends came to 10 bases.

V is TRBV7-9 and J is TRBJ2-2; TRBD2 might be the D (5 bases). The CDR3 sequence is 14 residues long. Germline V gene sequence: CDR1 SEHNR, CDR2 FQNEAQ (reference sequence). The V and J ends lost 1 base and 6 bases respectively, with 9 bases between them. CDR3 coding DNA: TGTGCCAGCAGCTTAGGAGGGAAGGCCGGGGAGCTGTTTTTT. It is translated as CASSLGGKAGELFF.

Ten or more counts support this clonotype. The chain couples TRBV24-1 to TRBJ1-1; D may be TRBD1 (5 bases). Per the germline V gene, CDR1 is KGHDR and CDR2 is SFDVKD. Between the trimmed V and J ends, which lost 4 bases and 5 bases, there was a span of 10 bases. This CDR3 region has 13 residues. The CDR3 DNA reads as TGTGCCACCAGTGAGACTGGGGGTACTGAAGCTTTCTTT. This sequence encodes CATSETGGTEAFF.

Many counts were recorded for this clonotype. The chain joins TRBV5-4 to TRBJ2-2; D gene uncertain. V was shortened by 3 bases and J by 5 bases, with 5 bases between the two germline ends. This CDR3 comprises 12 residues. Per the germline V gene, CDR1 is SGHNT and CDR2 is YYREEE (reference sequence). The CDR3 region is CASSSETGELFF. Here the CDR3 DNA reads TGTGCCAGCAGCTCAGAGACCGGGGAGCTGTTTTTT.

This clonotype was counted only a few times. The rearrangement links TRBV7-2 to TRBJ2-3, with 10 bases aligning to TRBD2. The CDR3 has 15 amino acids. Trimming removed 3 bases from V and 4 bases from J; junction bases left unmatched: 4. The germline gives CDR1 SGHTA, CDR2 FQGNSA. This chain's CDR3 is CASSFLAGGADTQYF. As DNA, the CDR3 is TGTGCCAGCAGCTTCTTAGCGGGAGGCGCAGATACGCAGTATTTT.